The source of this TCR beta chain is a study of T-cell memory formation after mild COVID-19. Germline V gene lookup returns CDR1 MNHEY and CDR2 SVGAGI. The CDR3 has 14 amino acids. V gave up 6 bases and J gave up 7 bases; unmatched junction bases: 11. One entry per CDR3 protein results from TCRdb running MiXCR on the 5' RACE reads. The sample lists more than 120,000 distinct CDR3 sequences, about 19% occurring once. The rearrangement joins TRBV6-5 to TRBJ2-7, with 8 bases fitting TRBD1. This TCR derives from an adult woman who had mild COVID-19 (a few samples of this study predate the infection). Cell type and time point are not known. The specimen was PBMCs or a T cell subset sorted from them (not recorded which). CDR3 bases: TGTGCCAGCAGCCTCGGACAGGGCAGGAGGGAGCAGTACTTC. This gives the protein CASSLGQGRREQYF.